The 25 T cell receptor beta chains presented below share a single source sample, sequenced in a study of blood T cell repertoires in COVID-19. TCRdb's copy holds only in-frame clones and misses some; the assay was immunoSEQ multiplex PCR. The sample consists of about 58,000 clones, around nine tenths of them appearing once. Sequencing was performed on peripheral blood. The receptors stem from a woman aged 70-85 years with active COVID-19.

The chain combines TRBV7-2 with TRBJ2-1, with a tentative D call TRBD2 (6 bases). The CDR3 loop spans 15 amino acids. V was shortened by 6 bases and J by 5 bases, with 17 bases between the two germline ends. CDR1 and CDR2 from the germline V gene are SGHTA and FQGNSA. CDR3 DNA: TGTGCCAGCAGATTTAATCCGGGAGTGCACAATGAGCAGTTCTTC. Translated: CASRFNPGVHNEQFF.

This chain links TRBV7-6 with TRBJ2-2; D possibly corresponds to TRBD2 (7 bases). Germline V gene sequence: CDR1 SGHVS, CDR2 FNYEAQ. The CDR3 loop spans 15 amino acids. V lost 1 base and J lost 4, with 10 bases in between. CDR3 amino acids: CASSLGGGGTGELFF. For the CDR3, the DNA is TGTGCCAGCAGCTTAGGGGGAGGGGGCACCGGGGAGCTGTTTTTT.

The rearrangement links TRBV9 to TRBJ1-3; D is possibly TRBD1 (5 bases). This CDR3 spans 15 amino acids. Germline loops: CDR1 SGDLS, CDR2 YYNGEE. Trimming left V 3 bases short and J 0 bases short, with 10 bases between. The DNA of the CDR3 is TGTGCCAGCAGCGGGGGGGACCGCTCTGGAAACACCATATATTTT. Protein sequence: CASSGGDRSGNTIYF. The complete variable domain, with remaining parts taken from reference TRBV9 and TRBJ1-3, reads DSGVTQTPKHLITATGQRVTLRCSPRSGDLSVYWYQQSLDQGLQFLIQYYNGEERAKGNILERFSAQQFPDLHSELNLSSLELGDSALYFCASSGGDRSGNTIYFGEGSWLTVV.

J is TRBJ1-6 and V is TRBV5-1, with D uncertain. This CDR3 is built from 15 residues. V gave up 0 bases and J gave up 7 bases, with 11 bases separating them. Germline V gene sequence: CDR1 SGHRS, CDR2 YFSETQ. CDR3 amino acids: CASSLEAGSNSPLHF. The CDR3, as DNA: TGCGCCAGCAGCTTGGAAGCAGGATCGAATTCACCCCTCCACTTT.

This clone showed up just a few times. This sequence joins TRBV18 and TRBJ1-5; 8 bases line up with TRBD1. The germline V gene encodes CDR1 KGHSH and CDR2 LQKENI. The CDR3 totals 17 residues. The V gene end was trimmed by 3 bases and the J gene end by 2 bases; junction bases not matched to a gene: 9. The CDR3 is CASSPIQQGVGNQPQHF. The DNA for the CDR3 is TGTGCCAGCTCACCCATCCAACAGGGGGTAGGCAATCAGCCCCAGCATTTT.

This clone turned up a few times. The chain links TRBV5-1 to TRBJ2-2; 9 bases are a match to TRBD1. The CDR3 consists of 17 residues. CDR1 is SGHRS, CDR2 YFSETQ, per germline. Trimming took 2 bases from V and 3 from J; bases not matched to a gene: 8. The CDR3 loop reads CASSLQGASKDTGELFF. In DNA, the CDR3 is TGCGCCAGCAGCTTACAGGGGGCATCTAAGGACACCGGGGAGCTGTTTTTT.

The rearrangement joins TRBV4-1 to TRBJ2-5, with D possibly matching TRBD2 (6 bases). CDR3 length: 18 residues. Looked up from germline, CDR1 is MGHRA and CDR2 is YSYEKL. The V end lost 0 bases, the J end lost 5 bases, and 22 bases lay between the germline ends. The CDR3 loop is CASSQDWGEGPPGETQYF. The DNA for the CDR3 is TGCGCCAGCAGCCAAGATTGGGGGGAAGGCCCCCCCGGGGAGACCCAGTACTTC.

This sequence joins TRBV3-1 (or the pseudogene TRBV3-2) and TRBJ2-2; 13 bases line up with TRBD2. The CDR3 loop spans 16 amino acids. V lost 4 bases and J lost 5; bases outside the gene matches: 4. From germline, CDR1 is LGHDT and CDR2 YNNKEL (reference sequence). This chain's CDR3 is CASSLGLAGATGELFF. CDR3 DNA: TGTGCCAGCAGCCTAGGACTAGCGGGAGCAACCGGGGAGCTGTTTTTT.

V gene TRBV9 combines with J gene TRBJ2-3; 11 bases map to TRBD1. V was pared by 0 bases and J by 2 bases, with 8 bases of the junction left unmatched. Per germline, CDR1 SGDLS and CDR2 YYNGEE. The CDR3 runs to 18 residues. CDR3 DNA: TGTGCCAGCAGCGTAGGGACGGGGACAGGGGGTTTCACAGATACGCAGTATTTT. Translating gives CASSVGTGTGGFTDTQYF.

V usage is TRBV7-9 and J usage is TRBJ2-1; the match to TRBD2 covers 9 bases. Germline V lookup: CDR1 SEHNR, CDR2 FQNEAQ (reference sequence). V lost 2 bases to trimming and J lost 15 bases; unmatched junction nucleotides: 14. The length of the CDR3 is 15 residues. The CDR3 DNA reads as TGTGCCAGCAGCTTATCAAGGCGGGAGGGCCTTCATCTGTTCTTC. This translates into CASSLSRREGLHLFF.

The chain employs TRBV18 and TRBJ2-1; 8 bases are shared with TRBD2. V dropped 4 bases and J dropped 4; count of bases not matched to a gene: 9. Germline CDR1 is KGHSH and CDR2 is LQKENI. The CDR3 contains 16 residues. The CDR3 DNA reads TGTGCCAGCTCACAGACGGCCGGGACTAGGTACAATGAGCAGTTCTTC. This gives the protein CASSQTAGTRYNEQFF.

V and J are TRBV4-2 and TRBJ1-2, with 8 bases aligning to TRBD1. The length of the CDR3 is 17 residues. In germline, CDR1 is LGHNA, CDR2 YNFKEQ. V lost 0 bases and J lost 2; bases outside the gene matches: 8. CDR3 protein: CASSQEGDRGGNYGYTF. CDR3 nucleotide sequence: TGTGCCAGCAGCCAAGAGGGAGACAGGGGTGGCAACTATGGCTACACCTTC.

The chain has TRBV7-3 and TRBJ2-2, with 8 bases fitting TRBD1. The CDR3 is 16 amino acids. Germline CDR1 is SGHTA and CDR2 is FQGTGA. The V gene end was trimmed by 5 bases and the J gene end by 4 bases; junction bases not matched to a gene: 9. The chain's CDR3 is CASSKGTGGRTGELFF. The CDR3 DNA follows: TGTGCCAGCAGCAAAGGGACAGGAGGACGCACCGGGGAGCTGTTTTTT.

The chain links TRBV5-1 to TRBJ2-2, with unresolved D. V gave up 6 bases and J gave up 0 bases, with 12 bases separating them. The CDR3 sequence is 15 residues long. The germline CDR1 and CDR2 sequences are SGHRS and YFSETQ. CDR3: CASIPGASNTGELFF. The DNA of the CDR3 is TGCGCCAGCATTCCTGGAGCATCGAACACCGGGGAGCTGTTTTTT.

This clone has only a few counts. The chain has TRBV5-6 and TRBJ1-6, with D uncertain. Germline V gene sequence: CDR1 SGHDT, CDR2 YYEEEE. Trimming shortened V by 6 bases and J by 6 bases, and 10 bases separated the two germline ends. The CDR3 has 13 amino acids. CDR3 sequence reads: CASTTRVNSPLHF. CDR3 bases: TGTGCCAGCACCACGAGGGTTAATTCACCCCTCCACTTT.

This chain joins TRBV6-6 and TRBJ2-2; 8 bases are a match to TRBD2. Germline CDR1 is MNHNY and CDR2 is SVGAGI (reference sequence). The CDR3 runs to 16 residues. V lost 3 bases to trimming and J lost 7 bases; unmatched junction nucleotides: 10. The chain's CDR3 is CASSYSTGGSGGELFF. CDR3 DNA: TGTGCCAGCAGTTATTCAACGGGAGGGAGTGGCGGGGAGCTGTTTTTT.

The J gene is TRBJ2-7, the V gene TRBV3-1 (or the pseudogene TRBV3-2); 9 bases agree with TRBD1. Germline trimming cut 8 bases from V and 3 bases from J; bases unmatched to any gene: 5. CDR3 size: 13 residues. Germline CDR1 reads LGHDT; CDR2 reads YNNKEL (reference sequence). CDR3 loop: CASEGQGNYEQYF. CDR3 DNA sequence: TGTGCCAGCGAGGGACAGGGTAACTACGAGCAGTACTTC.

V gene TRBV2 combines with J gene TRBJ1-5, with a weak D call TRBD1 (6 bases). The length of the CDR3 is 13 residues. V gave up 3 bases and J gave up 7 bases, with 10 bases separating them. Germline assignment: CDR1 SNHLY and CDR2 FYNNEI. DNA of the CDR3: TGTGCCAGCAGTGATGGGGGGGGCCAGCCCCAGCATTTT. Translation: CASSDGGGQPQHF. Based on the CDR3 plus reference TRBV2 and TRBJ1-5, the full variable domain is EPEVTQTPSHQVTQMGQEVILRCVPISNHLYFYWYRQILGQKVEFLVSFYNNEISEKSEIFDDQFSVERPDGSNFTLKIRSTKLEDSAMYFCASSDGGGQPQHFGDGTRLSIL.

This chain links TRBV27 with TRBJ2-3; D is ambiguous. Germline-derived CDR1 and CDR2 are MNHEY and SMNVEV (reference sequence). The V gene lost 6 bases and the J gene lost 1 base, with 5 bases spanning the gap. This CDR3 spans 12 amino acids. The CDR3 reads CASSPGTDTQYF. DNA of the CDR3: TGTGCCAGCAGCCCCGGCACAGATACGCAGTATTTT.

V gene TRBV18 combines with J gene TRBJ2-7; 7 bases are shared with TRBD1. The CDR3 length is 14 residues. The V segment lost 1 base and the J segment 4 bases; nucleotides outside the gene matches: 4. Germline V gives CDR1 KGHSH, CDR2 LQKENI. This CDR3 reads CASSPQQGLYEQYF. CDR3 DNA: TGTGCCAGCTCACCACAACAGGGGTTATACGAGCAGTACTTC.

The chain has TRBV5-4 and TRBJ1-2; 7 bases match TRBD1. The CDR3 has 14 amino acids. Trimming cost V 2 bases and J 1 base; bases outside gene matches: 2. In germline, CDR1 is SGHNT, CDR2 YYREEE (reference sequence). CDR3 sequence reads: CASSFNRGNYGYTF. CDR3 sequence (DNA): TGTGCCAGCAGCTTTAACAGGGGTAACTATGGCTACACCTTC.

This clone was recorded only once. The CDR3 loop is CASSAGGAYGYTF. The CDR3 DNA reads as TGTGCCAGCAGTGCAGGGGGCGCGTATGGCTACACCTTC. The chain joins TRBV28 to TRBJ1-2, with 8 positions matching TRBD1. CDR3 length: 13 residues. Losses at the gene ends were 5 bases for V and 5 bases for J; bases not matched to a gene: 4. The V gene's germline CDR1 is MDHEN and CDR2 SYDVKM.

This chain links TRBV18 with TRBJ2-2; possible D gene TRBD1, 5 bases. The CDR3 runs to 16 residues. V was pared by 2 bases and J by 1 base, with 11 bases between. The V gene's germline CDR1 is KGHSH and CDR2 LQKENI. The CDR3 protein is CASSPKVTGNTGELFF. The CDR3 DNA follows: TGTGCCAGCTCACCAAAAGTCACAGGGAACACCGGGGAGCTGTTTTTT.

The chain is built from TRBV19 and TRBJ1-2, with a weak D call TRBD1 (6 bases). The V end was cut by 4 bases, the J end by 7 bases, with 16 bases between. The CDR3 totals 14 residues. Germline V gives CDR1 LNHDA, CDR2 SQIVND (reference sequence). DNA for the CDR3: TGTGCCAGTAGTAGGGACACCCAAGCAGGTGGCTACACCTTC. This sequence encodes CASSRDTQAGGYTF. Together with reference TRBV19 and TRBJ1-2, the CDR3 gives the full variable domain: DGGITQSPKYLFRKEGQNVTLSCEQNLNHDAMYWYRQDPGQGLRLIYYSQIVNDFQKGDIAEGYSVSREKKESFPLTVTSAQKNPTAFYLCASSRDTQAGGYTFGSGTRLTVV.

V is TRBV27 and J is TRBJ2-1; 9 bases map to TRBD2. The CDR3 covers 15 residues. Trimming removed 6 bases from V and 0 bases from J; junction bases left unmatched: 3. Germline V gene data show CDR1 as MNHEY and CDR2 as SMNVEV (reference sequence). CDR3 in DNA: TGTGCCAGCAGCCGTAGCGGGAGCTCCTACAATGAGCAGTTCTTC. Translated: CASSRSGSSYNEQFF.